This T cell receptor beta chain was obtained from a study of T-cell reconstitution after alpha-beta-depleted transplantation in children. Germline values: CDR1 LGHNA, CDR2 YNFKEQ. Between the trimmed V and J ends, which lost 0 bases and 6 bases, there was a span of 10 bases. The CDR3 is 14 residues long. This clonotype was counted a few times. Library preparation (for TCRbeta) was performed with unique molecular identifiers. TCRdb processed the PCR reads anew with MiXCR; each CDR3 protein has one entry. The sample holds about half a million distinct CDR3 sequences, 9.5% to 15% seen once. The chain has TRBV4-2 and TRBJ2-3; weak D call: TRBD1 (5 bases). The receptor was derived from a human donor who donated a stem cell graft to a child with combined immunodeficiency. The specimen was PBMCs from the stem cell graft donor, collected from the stem cell graft. CDR3: CASSQDAGWDTQYF. Here the CDR3 DNA reads TGTGCCAGCAGCCAAGATGCAGGGTGGGATACGCAGTATTTT.